The following is a T cell receptor (beta chain) sequence with its context. As yet, its antigen is unknown. PCR amplification relied on 60 Vbeta primers (plus 13 Jbeta primers). Some clones are missing from TCRdb's copy, which holds only in-frame ones; the method was immunoSEQ multiplex PCR. The table has about 190,000 clones, about 80% seen once. The data originate from a study of cytomegalovirus exposure and HLA in healthy donors. About the research overall: Sequencing of 150 million to 200 million T cells in an earlier analysis found 100 million or so unique TCR beta sequences. General study results and limits: In presence/absence analyses, roughly uniform sequencing depth across donors was assumed.

The CDR3 loop spans 15 amino acids. Germline trimming cut 0 bases from V and 6 bases from J; bases unmatched to any gene: 8. Per germline, CDR1 GTSNPN and CDR2 SVGIG (reference sequence). V usage is TRBV30 and J usage is TRBJ2-4; 7 bases match TRBD2. The sample was PBMCs. The receptor comes from a woman aged 40 to 55 in good health and CMV-seronegative. The CDR3 DNA follows: TGTGCCTGGAGTGTACAAGCGGGACCTTCAAACATTCAGTACTTC. Protein sequence: CAWSVQAGPSNIQYF.